This TCR beta chain appears in the sequencing data of a study of identical twins. Points from the study as a whole: Donors were not followed over many years; analysis was cross-sectional. The presence of invariant MAIT and iNKT cells could partly confound analyses of zero-insertion sequences.

This clonotype was picked up a small number of times. Antigen specificity is unknown. TCRdb called the 5' RACE reads again in MiXCR, with one record for every CDR3 protein. The sample yields under 900,000 distinct CDR3 sequences, 15% to 20% seen once. Another study also made use of these data, one on T cells expressing NK-cell markers. That work adds: Repertoire data for TCR beta were derived from sorted T cells (CD3+CD56+NKG2C+, CD3+CD56+NKG2C- and CD3+CD56-NKG2C+).

This TCR was sampled from a woman aged 18 to 35 in good health. Sequenced sample: PBMCs.

The chain's CDR3 is CSANAASGRNNEQFF. The CDR3 DNA follows: TGCAGTGCGAATGCCGCTAGCGGGAGGAACAATGAGCAGTTCTTC. The chain joins TRBV20-1 to TRBJ2-1, with 11 bases matching TRBD2. CDR1 DFQATT and CDR2 SNEGSKA come from the germline V gene (reference sequence). There are 15 residues in the CDR3. V gave up 6 bases and J gave up 5 bases; unmatched junction bases: 9.